One and the same sample provided the 7 T cell receptor beta chains below, sequenced in a study of cytomegalovirus exposure and HLA in healthy donors. 13 Jbeta primers and 60 Vbeta primers were used for the PCR. Produced via immunoSEQ multiplex PCR; TCRdb's table is partial and in-frame only. The table shows approximately 200,000 clones, with 82% occurring only once. Sample: PBMCs. The receptors stem from a woman in her 50s in good health and CMV-seropositive.

This clone has a handful of counts. The chain uses TRBV2 and TRBJ2-5; TRBD2 agrees at 11 bases. The V segment lost 6 bases and the J segment 0 bases; nucleotides outside the gene matches: 3. This CDR3 spans 15 amino acids. The germline CDR1 and CDR2 sequences are SNHLY and FYNNEI. The CDR3 spells CASSGLAGYQETQYF. The CDR3, as DNA: TGTGCCAGCAGCGGACTAGCGGGCTACCAAGAGACCCAGTACTTC.

The rearrangement links TRBV6-1 to TRBJ2-5; 9 bases are shared with TRBD1. Germline V gene data show CDR1 as MNHNS and CDR2 as SASEGT. CDR3 size: 14 residues. The trim removed 6 bases at V and 7 bases at J, leaving 9 bases unmatched. The CDR3 DNA follows: TGTGCCAGCAGACAGGGGGCTCCCGGGCCGACCCAGTACTTC. This gives the protein CASRQGAPGPTQYF.

The chain links TRBV10-3 to TRBJ1-3, with TRBD1 matching 8 bases. Trimming cost V 11 bases and J 0 bases; bases outside gene matches: 6. This CDR3 spans 14 amino acids. Germline lookup yields CDR1 ENHRY and CDR2 SYGVKD. The CDR3 bases are TGTGCCTCATGGACAGGGCTCTCTGGAAACACCATATATTTT. Translated: CASWTGLSGNTIYF.

This clone was detected only once. The chain links TRBV10-3 to TRBJ2-5, with 15 bases fitting TRBD2. Per germline, CDR1 ENHRY and CDR2 SYGVKD. Trimming at V came to 6 bases and at J to 1 base, leaving 12 bases not matched to a gene. This CDR3 has 19 amino acids. CDR3 residues: CAISGTGGTSGRTQETQYF. In DNA, the CDR3 is TGTGCCATCAGCGGGACTGGAGGGACTAGCGGGAGGACCCAAGAGACCCAGTACTTC.

The V call is TRBV28, the J call TRBJ2-2, with TRBD2 matching over 14 bases. The CDR3 has 17 residues. Germline V gene lookup returns CDR1 MDHEN and CDR2 SYDVKM. The ends lost 5 bases at V and 4 bases at J; junction bases unmatched: 6. The CDR3 is CASSRRTSGRSTGELFF. The CDR3 region has the DNA TGTGCCAGCAGTCGAAGGACTAGCGGGAGGAGCACCGGGGAGCTGTTTTTT.

The CDR3 spells CAWSSQGGPTYEQYF. CDR3 in DNA: TGTGCCTGGAGTTCCCAGGGAGGGCCGACTTACGAGCAGTACTTC. The V and J genes are TRBV30 and TRBJ2-7; 7 bases fit TRBD2. The germline CDR1 and CDR2 sequences are GTSNPN and SVGIG (reference sequence). After removal of 2 bases from V and 4 bases from J, the junction contained 11 bases not matched to a gene. The CDR3 spans 15 residues.

The gene calls are TRBV7-5 and TRBJ2-3; the DNA was not compared with TRBD2, the D call given in the table. TRBV7-5 is labeled a pseudogene. CDR3 length equals 15 residues. Here the CDR3 reads CVRSYRLASTDTQYF. The DNA for the CDR3 is TGTGTCAGAAGTTATCGGCTAGCGAGTACAGATACGCAGTATTTT.